The entry below describes one T cell receptor beta chain. Sequencing used immunoSEQ multiplex PCR; TCRdb keeps in-frame clones, though not all of them. This repertoire shows hundreds of thousands of clones, approximately 87% found once; its top ten account for about 3%. This sample was taken from a study of cytomegalovirus exposure and HLA in healthy donors. Sequenced sample: PBMCs. This TCR came from a man aged 18 to 30 in good health and CMV-seronegative.

Here the CDR3 DNA reads TGCGCCAGCAGCCAAGTGTTGAGCGCGCAAGAGACCCAGTACTTC. It specifies CASSQVLSAQETQYF. The chain employs TRBV4-1 and TRBJ2-5; D gene ambiguous. The germline V gene encodes CDR1 MGHRA and CDR2 YSYEKL. CDR3 length: 15 residues. The V end lost 1 base, the J end lost 2 bases, and 11 bases lay between the germline ends.